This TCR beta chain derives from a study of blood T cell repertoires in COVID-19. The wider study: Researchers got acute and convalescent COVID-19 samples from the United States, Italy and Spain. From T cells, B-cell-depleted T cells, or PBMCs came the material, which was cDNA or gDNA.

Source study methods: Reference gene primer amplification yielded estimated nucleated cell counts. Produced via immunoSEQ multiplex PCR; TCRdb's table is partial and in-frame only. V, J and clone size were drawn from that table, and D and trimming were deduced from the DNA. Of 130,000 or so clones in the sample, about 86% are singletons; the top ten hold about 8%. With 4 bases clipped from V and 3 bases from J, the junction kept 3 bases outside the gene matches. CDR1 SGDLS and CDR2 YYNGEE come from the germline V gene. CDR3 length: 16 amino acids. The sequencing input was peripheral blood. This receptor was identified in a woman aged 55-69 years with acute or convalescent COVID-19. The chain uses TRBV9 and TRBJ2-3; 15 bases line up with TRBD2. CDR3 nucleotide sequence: TGTGCCAGCAGCTGGACTAGCGGGGGGGTGACAGATACGCAGTATTTT. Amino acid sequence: CASSWTSGGVTDTQYF.